Presented here are 4 T cell receptor beta chains from one specimen sequenced in a study of PD-1 blockade in classical Hodgkin lymphoma. Clones were sequenced by immunoSEQ multiplex PCR, and TCRdb holds only the in-frame ones, with some missing. The sample has about 25,000 clones, 80% to 90% seen once; the top ten hold 5% to 7.5%. Specified time point: cycle 4 day 1 (C4D1), after more than five weeks of nivolumab. All patients relapsed after autologous stem cell transplantation, and brentuximab vedotin exposure varied. This specimen was peripheral blood mononuclear cells (PBMCs), taken before the fourth cycle of nivolumab. The receptors stem from a human donor with classical Hodgkin lymphoma.

CDR3 coding DNA: TGTGCCAGCAGTTCTCGACCGACGATCTTAGGGGAGACCCAGTACTTC. Protein sequence: CASSSRPTILGETQYF. The chain employs TRBV27 and TRBJ2-5; D gene ambiguous. Looked up from germline, CDR1 is MNHEY and CDR2 is SMNVEV (reference sequence). The CDR3 is 16 amino acids. V was cut by 4 bases and J by 5 bases, with 20 bases left in between.

The chain links TRBV5-1 to TRBJ2-7; D unresolved. Germline V lookup: CDR1 SGHRS, CDR2 YFSETQ. Trimming stripped 0 bases from V and 1 base from J, with 11 bases between. The CDR3 extends over 15 amino acids. CDR3 in DNA: TGCGCCAGCAGCTTGGTAGGGCCCGATTCCTACGAGCAGTACTTC. Protein product: CASSLVGPDSYEQYF.

The rearrangement uses TRBV9 and TRBJ2-7; 12 bases align to TRBD2. V lost 7 bases, J lost 7 bases, and 9 bases stayed unmatched. CDR3 length equals 14 residues. The germline V gene encodes CDR1 SGDLS and CDR2 YYNGEE. CDR3 residues: CASSTSGGQGEQYF. The DNA of the CDR3 is TGTGCCAGCTCTACTAGCGGGGGGCAAGGGGAGCAGTACTTC.

V gene TRBV30 combines with J gene TRBJ2-5, with D maybe TRBD2 (5 bases). Trimming cost V 3 bases and J 5 bases, with 22 bases left between them. The germline gives CDR1 GTSNPN, CDR2 SVGIG (reference sequence). The CDR3 extends over 16 amino acids. The CDR3 reads CAWRSGSFVSEETQYF. DNA for the CDR3: TGTGCCTGGAGGAGCGGTTCCTTTGTTAGCGAGGAGACCCAGTACTTC.